The clone carrying this TCR beta chain was seen more than once but under ten times. This specimen comes from a study of PD-L1 blockade in urothelial cancer. Study overall: The authors examined blood 3 weeks (second dose) and 6 weeks after treatment start.

This CDR3 spans 15 amino acids. Trimming at V came to 4 bases and at J to 8 bases, leaving 12 bases not matched to a gene. Germline assignment: CDR1 LGHNA and CDR2 YNFKEQ. As for time point: pretreatment peripheral blood. Only in-frame clones appear in the TCRdb table, and some are missing; sequencing was by immunoSEQ multiplex PCR. Among 95,000 to 100,000 clones listed, around 87% were seen once. This sample comprised PBMCs, obtained around atezolizumab (anti-PD-L1) treatment. The rearrangement joins TRBV4-2 to TRBJ1-2; 8 bases align to TRBD1. The receptor was isolated from a man aged 60 to 69 with urothelial cancer. The CDR3 DNA reads TGTGCCAGCAGCCGCCAAACCTCAGGGGGCGGGGGCTACACCTTC. Amino acid sequence: CASSRQTSGGGGYTF.